These 11 T cell receptor beta chains were sequenced from one sample in a study of T cells in Graves' hyperthyroidism and ophthalmopathy. Amplification of TCR beta CDR3 regions was performed using RNA transcripts as template. During a first-round RT-PCR of the TCR CDR3, the HTBI primer set was used. Via MiXCR, TCRdb re-called the multiplex PCR reads, giving one row per CDR3 protein. The sample lists 460,000 or so distinct CDR3 sequences; approximately 15% were seen once. Sequencing used blood. These receptor sequences come from a woman between 18 and 30 years old with Graves' hyperthyroidism.

This clonotype occurred many times. The V and J genes are TRBV2 and TRBJ1-5; D gene uncertain. There are 13 residues in the CDR3. Germline loops: CDR1 SNHLY, CDR2 FYNNEI. V gave up 6 bases and J gave up 5 bases, with 11 bases separating them. The CDR3 DNA reads TGTGCCAGCAGCAGGAATGGGGATCAGCCCCAGCATTTT. This encodes CASSRNGDQPQHF.

The gene calls are TRBV18 and TRBJ2-4; D call uncertain. V lost 8 bases, J lost 8 bases, and 13 bases lay in between. The CDR3 runs 12 residues. Looked up from germline, CDR1 is KGHSH and CDR2 is LQKENI. The CDR3 spells CASDTGVDIQYF. CDR3 coding DNA: TGTGCCAGCGACACTGGGGTTGACATTCAGTACTTC.

The chain combines TRBV5-1 with TRBJ2-3; weak D call: TRBD2 (5 bases). CDR1 and CDR2 (germline): SGHRS, YFSETQ. The CDR3 contains 15 residues. V was trimmed by 4 bases and J by 0 bases, leaving 12 bases between them. In DNA, the CDR3 is TGCGCCAGCAGCCCCCGGGAACTTAGCACAGATACGCAGTATTTT. Amino acid sequence: CASSPRELSTDTQYF.

Comment on this clonotype: A read error may explain this, as a much larger clone is one base away. The J gene is TRBJ1-1, the V gene TRBV15; D call uncertain. From germline, CDR1 is LNHNV and CDR2 YYDKDF (reference sequence). The V and J ends lost 3 bases and 0 bases respectively, with 8 bases between them. This CDR3 is 14 amino acids long. CDR3 amino acids: CATSRDPMNTEAFF. The DNA for the CDR3 is TGTGCCACCAGCAGGGACCCAATGAACACTGAAGCTTTCTTT.

This clonotype showed up many times. This chain joins TRBV30 and TRBJ1-3; D gene unclear. This CDR3 region has 11 residues. V lost 5 bases to trimming and J lost 4 bases, with 6 bases between them. In germline, CDR1 is GTSNPN, CDR2 SVGIG (reference sequence). CDR3 sequence: CAWDLGNTIYF. The CDR3 nucleotides are TGTGCCTGGGACTTGGGAAACACCATATATTTT.

This clonotype has at least ten counts. This chain uses TRBV12-3 or TRBV12-4 with TRBJ2-7; 8 bases match TRBD1. After removal of 7 bases from V and 5 bases from J, the junction contained 7 bases not matched to a gene. The CDR3 runs 13 residues. Here the CDR3 DNA reads TGTGCCAGCACCGCCGGACAGGGAAACGAGCAGTACTTC. Translated, it gives CASTAGQGNEQYF.

The rearrangement links TRBV9 to TRBJ2-1, with 10 positions matching TRBD2. J gave up 8 bases and V 6 bases, and 20 bases lay outside the gene matches. In germline, CDR1 is SGDLS, CDR2 YYNGEE. CDR3 length equals 18 residues. The CDR3 DNA reads as TGTGCCAGCACCGAGGGAGCGGGAGGGCCCGGGGCTTTGGATGAGCAGTTCTTC. The encoded protein is CASTEGAGGPGALDEQFF. Based on the CDR3 plus reference TRBV9 and TRBJ2-1, the full variable domain is DSGVTQTPKHLITATGQRVTLRCSPRSGDLSVYWYQQSLDQGLQFLIQYYNGEERAKGNILERFSAQQFPDLHSELNLSSLELGDSALYFCASTEGAGGPGALDEQFFGPGTRLTVL.

This clonotype came up many times. The chain combines TRBV2 with TRBJ2-3; 8 bases align to TRBD2. Germline values: CDR1 SNHLY, CDR2 FYNNEI. V dropped 8 bases and J dropped 5; count of bases not matched to a gene: 15. This CDR3 is 16 amino acids long. The CDR3 loop is CASLAAIGREVDTQYF. CDR3 bases: TGTGCCAGCCTAGCCGCTATTGGGCGGGAGGTAGATACGCAGTATTTT.

In this sample, this clonotype turned up many times. V gene TRBV2 combines with J gene TRBJ2-3; the match to TRBD2 covers 11 bases. Trimming took 5 bases from V and 2 from J; bases not matched to a gene: 6. The CDR3 length is 16 residues. From germline, CDR1 is SNHLY and CDR2 FYNNEI. The CDR3 loop reads CASSRLAGGDTDTQYF. In DNA, the CDR3 is TGTGCCAGCAGTCGATTAGCGGGAGGGGACACAGATACGCAGTATTTT. The complete variable domain, with remaining parts taken from reference TRBV2 and TRBJ2-3, reads EPEVTQTPSHQVTQMGQEVILRCVPISNHLYFYWYRQILGQKVEFLVSFYNNEISEKSEIFDDQFSVERPDGSNFTLKIRSTKLEDSAMYFCASSRLAGGDTDTQYFGPGTRLTVL.

There are many counts of this clonotype. The rearrangement joins TRBV18 to TRBJ1-1; a weak D match, TRBD1 (6 bases). This CDR3 is 15 amino acids long. Between the trimmed V and J ends, which lost 3 bases and 3 bases, there was a span of 14 bases. Germline assignment: CDR1 KGHSH and CDR2 LQKENI. In DNA form, the CDR3 reads TGTGCCAGCTCACCTGAGACAGGTTCGGACACTGAAGCTTTCTTT. Protein product: CASSPETGSDTEAFF.

On this clonotype: This sequence may be a read error, since a much larger clone differs from it by one base. J is TRBJ2-1 and V is TRBV30, with D possibly TRBD2 on 5 matching bases. CDR3 length: 15 amino acids. The germline CDR1 and CDR2 sequences are GTSNPN and SVGIG (reference sequence). The CDR3 DNA is TGTGACTGGAGTGTACGTGGCGGGTTGCACAATGAGCAGTTCTTC. Residues: CDWSVRGGLHNEQFF.